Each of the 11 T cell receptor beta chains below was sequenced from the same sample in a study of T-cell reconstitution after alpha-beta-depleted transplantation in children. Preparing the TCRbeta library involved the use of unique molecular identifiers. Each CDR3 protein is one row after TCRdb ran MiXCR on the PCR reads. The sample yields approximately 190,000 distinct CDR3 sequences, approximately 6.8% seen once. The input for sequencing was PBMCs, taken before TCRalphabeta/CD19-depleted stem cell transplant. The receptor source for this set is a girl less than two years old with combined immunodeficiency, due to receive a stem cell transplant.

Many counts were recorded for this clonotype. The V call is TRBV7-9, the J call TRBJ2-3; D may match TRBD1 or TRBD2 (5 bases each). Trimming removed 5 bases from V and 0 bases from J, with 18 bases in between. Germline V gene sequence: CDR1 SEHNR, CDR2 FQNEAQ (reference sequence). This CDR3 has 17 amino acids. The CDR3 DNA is TGTGCCAGCAGCCAGTTGTTCGGGGCGAGTAGCACAGATACGCAGTATTTT. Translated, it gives CASSQLFGASSTDTQYF.

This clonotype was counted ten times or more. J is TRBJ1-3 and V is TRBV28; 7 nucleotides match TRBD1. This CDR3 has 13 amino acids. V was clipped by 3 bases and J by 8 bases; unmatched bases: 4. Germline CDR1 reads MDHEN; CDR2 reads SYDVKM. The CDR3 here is CASSFDRADTIYF. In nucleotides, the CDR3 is TGTGCCAGCAGTTTTGACAGGGCGGACACCATATATTTT. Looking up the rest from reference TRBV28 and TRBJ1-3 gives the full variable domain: DVKVTQSSRYLVKRTGEKVFLECVQDMDHENMFWYRQDPGLGLRLIYFSYDVKMKEKGDIPEGYSVSREKKERFSLILESASTNQTSMYLCASSFDRADTIYFGEGSWLTVV.

In DNA form, the CDR3 reads TGTGCCAGCAGTTACTCAATGGGAGATCAGCACGAGCAGTACTTC. This codes for CASSYSMGDQHEQYF. The chain recombines TRBV6-5 with TRBJ2-7; tentatively, D is TRBD2 (5 bases). Trimming took off 0 bases at V and 5 bases at J, with 14 bases between the two ends. The CDR3 totals 15 residues. Per germline, CDR1 MNHEY and CDR2 SVGAGI.

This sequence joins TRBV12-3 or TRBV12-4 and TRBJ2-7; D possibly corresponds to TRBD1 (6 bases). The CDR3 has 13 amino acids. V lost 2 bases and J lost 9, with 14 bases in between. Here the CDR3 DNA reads TGTGCCAGCAGTTTAAACAGGGATATCGGGCAGTACTTC. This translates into CASSLNRDIGQYF.

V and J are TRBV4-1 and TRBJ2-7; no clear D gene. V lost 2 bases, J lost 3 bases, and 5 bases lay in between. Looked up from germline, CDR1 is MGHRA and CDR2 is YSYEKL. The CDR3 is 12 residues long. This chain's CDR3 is CASSQRGYEQYF. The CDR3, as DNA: TGCGCCAGCAGCCAAAGAGGCTACGAGCAGTACTTC.

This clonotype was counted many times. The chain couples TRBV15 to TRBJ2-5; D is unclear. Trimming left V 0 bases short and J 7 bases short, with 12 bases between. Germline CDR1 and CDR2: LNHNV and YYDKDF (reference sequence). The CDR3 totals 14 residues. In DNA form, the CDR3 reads TGTGCCACCAGCAGAGATCTTCTCGTTGGGACCCAGTACTTC. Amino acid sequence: CATSRDLLVGTQYF.

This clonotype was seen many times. CDR3 DNA: TGCAGTGCTAGTGGCCCGTCCTTCGTTGGGCCCCAGCATTTT. This translates into CSASGPSFVGPQHF. V is TRBV20-1 and J is TRBJ1-5; no reliable D call. The CDR3 contains 14 residues. V was pared by 3 bases and J by 9 bases, with 18 bases between. Germline lookup yields CDR1 DFQATT and CDR2 SNEGSKA (reference sequence).

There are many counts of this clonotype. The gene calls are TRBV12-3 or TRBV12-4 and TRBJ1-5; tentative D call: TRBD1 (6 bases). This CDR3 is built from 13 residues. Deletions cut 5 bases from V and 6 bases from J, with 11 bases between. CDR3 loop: CASSPYRVQPQHF. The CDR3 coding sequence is TGTGCCAGCAGTCCCTACAGGGTTCAGCCCCAGCATTTT.

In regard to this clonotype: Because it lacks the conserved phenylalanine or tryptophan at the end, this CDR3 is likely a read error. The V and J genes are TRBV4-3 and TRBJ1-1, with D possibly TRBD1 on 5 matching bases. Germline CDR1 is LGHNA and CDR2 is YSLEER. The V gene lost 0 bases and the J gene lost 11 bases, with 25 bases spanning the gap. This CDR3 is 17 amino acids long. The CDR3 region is CASSQEQIMRGPPGAFC. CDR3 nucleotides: TGCGCCAGCAGCCAAGAACAGATAATGAGGGGCCCACCTGGGGCTTTCTGT.

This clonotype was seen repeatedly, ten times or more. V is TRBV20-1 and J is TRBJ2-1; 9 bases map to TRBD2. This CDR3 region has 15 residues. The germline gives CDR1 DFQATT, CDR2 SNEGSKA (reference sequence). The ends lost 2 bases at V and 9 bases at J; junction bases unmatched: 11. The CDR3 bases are TGCAGTGCTAGACCGGGACTAGCCACAGGAGGTGAGCAGTTCTTC. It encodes CSARPGLATGGEQFF.

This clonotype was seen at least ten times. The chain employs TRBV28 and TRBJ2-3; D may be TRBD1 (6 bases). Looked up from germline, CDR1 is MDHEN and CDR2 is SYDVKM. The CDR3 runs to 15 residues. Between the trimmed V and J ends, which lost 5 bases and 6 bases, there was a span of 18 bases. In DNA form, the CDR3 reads TGTGCCAGCAGTCATACAGGGTTAATGTTTGATACGCAGTATTTT. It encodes CASSHTGLMFDTQYF.